This T cell receptor (beta chain) was sequenced for a study of T cell repertoires in cytomegalovirus infection. Study context: Public signatures in TCR beta pointed to CMV infection and matching HLA type. Points from the study as a whole: Accumulated public TCR beta family frequency recognized individuals carrying CMV together with the relevant HLA. It was HLA-C-restricted CMV-specific TCR beta clonotypes that dominated the response ex vivo.

TCRdb re-analysed the reads in MiXCR, keeping a single row per CDR3 protein. Seen here are around 300,000 distinct CDR3 sequences, more than 9% observed once, and the top ten hold over 3.5%. CDR1 SGHKS and CDR2 YYEKEE come from the germline V gene (reference sequence). V gave up 6 bases and J gave up 2 bases, with 3 bases separating them. This CDR3 contains 10 residues. This clonotype occurred many times. Its antigen remains unidentified. Sequencing was carried out using PBMCs. The chain uses TRBV5-5 and TRBJ2-7; D unresolved. This TCR was sampled from a human donor in good health (CMV status not recorded). Some clones in this sample may be carry-over from other donors' samples. CDR3 loop: CASNPYEQYF. The DNA of the CDR3 is TGTGCCAGCAACCCCTACGAGCAGTACTTC.